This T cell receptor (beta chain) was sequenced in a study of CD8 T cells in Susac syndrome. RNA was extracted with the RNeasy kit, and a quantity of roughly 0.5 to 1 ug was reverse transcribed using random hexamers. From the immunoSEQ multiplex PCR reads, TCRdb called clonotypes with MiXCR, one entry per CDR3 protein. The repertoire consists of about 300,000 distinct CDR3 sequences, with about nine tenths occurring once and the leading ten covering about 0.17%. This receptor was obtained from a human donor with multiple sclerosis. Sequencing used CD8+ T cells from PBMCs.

The CDR3 here is CASSHPPWGEGTGELFF. The CDR3 DNA reads TGTGCCAGCAGCCACCCTCCCTGGGGGGAGGGCACCGGGGAGCTGTTTTTT. The chain employs TRBV12-3 or TRBV12-4 and TRBJ2-2, with 7 bases lining up with TRBD2. The CDR3 is 17 residues long. V shed 6 bases, J shed 4 bases, and the junction held 14 bases outside the gene matches.